Listed below are T cell receptor beta chains from one sample, sequenced in a study of blood T cell repertoires in COVID-19. Using immunoSEQ multiplex PCR, the repertoire was profiled, and TCRdb retains in-frame clones only, with some absent. This table has some 140,000 clones, roughly 85% appearing once. Material: peripheral blood. The receptors were sampled from a man between 60 and 70 years old with acute or convalescent COVID-19. CDR3s include the opening cysteine and the closing phenylalanine or tryptophan. The listing skips clone size in some rows; elsewhere it reads once, few, many or a size class.

clone size,CDR3 length,J gene,V gene,CDR3 protein
-,14,TRBJ1-3,TRBV10-3,CAISQDREGNTIYF
-,12,TRBJ2-7,TRBV21-1,CASSKVYHEQYF
few,15,TRBJ2-6,TRBV2,CASNPGETGANVLTF
-,17,TRBJ2-3,TRBV5-1,CASSRGTSGMRTDTQYF
-,12,TRBJ1-2,TRBV3-1/TRBV3-2,CASRGHGYGYTF
-,13,TRBJ1-4,TRBV19,CASSGMRNEKLFF
-,15,TRBJ2-1,TRBV28,CASSLGGRDINEQFF
-,15,TRBJ1-6,TRBV19,CASSTGNQIGSPLHF
once,12,TRBJ1-4,TRBV3-1/TRBV3-2,CASGLLNEKLFF
-,13,TRBJ1-4,TRBV29-1,CSVDDRGSEKLFF
few,14,TRBJ1-5,TRBV9,CASSAGTVNQPQHF
-,17,TRBJ2-1,TRBV2,CASSGGTSGSFDNEQFF
-,17,TRBJ1-5,TRBV18,CASSPGGGVPGNQPQHF
-,14,TRBJ2-7,TRBV28,CASSPGTFTYEQYF
-,14,TRBJ2-1,TRBV10-3,CAIRLTGTSVEQFF
-,13,TRBJ2-7,TRBV7-2,CASSLQDTYEQYF
few,17,TRBJ2-3,TRBV24-1,CATSDLLGTGGTDTQYF
-,16,TRBJ2-1,TRBV28,CASSFERQRIYNEQFF
-,16,TRBJ2-3,TRBV28,CASSFLLQPSTDTQYF
-,13,TRBJ2-5,TRBV9,CASSGTAKETQYF
-,15,TRBJ2-5,TRBV3-1/TRBV3-2,CASSQDGLAGETQYF
-,12,TRBJ2-1,TRBV9,CASSRSYNEQFF
-,15,TRBJ2-1,TRBV6-4,CASSPSGSSYNEQFF
-,13,TRBJ1-2,TRBV28,CASRLTVNYGYTF
-,13,TRBJ2-3,TRBV14,CASSRAPIDTQYF
-,17,TRBJ1-3,TRBV15,CATSRDLGQTYGNTIYF
-,14,TRBJ2-5,TRBV23-1,CASSHRDREETQYF